The 32 T cell receptor beta chains given below trace back to one sample, sequenced in a study of blood T cell repertoires in COVID-19. Repertoires were generated with immunoSEQ multiplex PCR, while TCRdb's copy carries only in-frame clones and drops some. The data show 260,000 or so clones, about four fifths seen once. The sample consisted of peripheral blood. The receptor set was obtained from an elderly man with acute or convalescent COVID-19.

The J gene is TRBJ1-4, the V gene TRBV6-1, with D possibly matching TRBD1 (5 bases). Germline lookup yields CDR1 MNHNS and CDR2 SASEGT. This CDR3 contains 15 residues. Trimming removed 3 bases at V and 11 bases at J, with 19 bases between. The CDR3 is CASSDPTLFGGKLFF. DNA for the CDR3: TGTGCCAGCAGTGACCCTACCCTCTTCGGGGGTAAACTGTTTTTT.

A note on this clone: A read error may produce the germline difference seen at one junction end. V is TRBV7-7 and J is TRBJ2-5; 7 bases map to TRBD1. The CDR3 runs to 14 residues. Germline V gene data show CDR1 as SSHAT and CDR2 as FNYEAQ (reference sequence). In DNA, the CDR3 is TGTGCTAGCAGCTCCGGGACAGTCGGAGAGACCCAGTACTTC. This translates into CASSSGTVGETQYF.

This chain joins TRBV27 and TRBJ2-7; tentative D call: TRBD1 (5 bases). This CDR3 is 15 amino acids long. Germline loops: CDR1 MNHEY, CDR2 SMNVEV (reference sequence). The ends were cut back, 7 bases at V and 2 bases at J, with 18 bases in the middle. Here the CDR3 DNA reads TGTGCCAGCAATAAAGCAGGGAAGATACCCTACGAGCAGTACTTC. It yields the protein CASNKAGKIPYEQYF.

The chain couples TRBV28 to TRBJ1-2; tentatively, D is TRBD1 (5 bases). The germline gives CDR1 MDHEN, CDR2 SYDVKM. This CDR3 comprises 15 residues. Trimming removed 2 bases from V and 3 bases from J, with 13 bases in between. For the CDR3, the DNA is TGTGCCAGCAGTTTAATTGGGGGAGGTGACTATGGCTACACCTTC. It codes for CASSLIGGGDYGYTF.

The chain joins TRBV5-1 to TRBJ2-2, with a tentative D call TRBD2 (6 bases). Germline loops: CDR1 SGHRS, CDR2 YFSETQ. Trimming removed 4 bases at V and 7 bases at J, with 20 bases between. This CDR3 is built from 16 residues. The CDR3 loop is CASSLGGIKGGGELFF. The CDR3 coding sequence is TGCGCCAGCAGCCTCGGAGGGATAAAGGGAGGCGGGGAGCTGTTTTTT.

This chain's CDR3 is CASSSIRRGRTDTQYF. DNA of the CDR3: TGTGCCAGCAGTTCAATTAGGCGGGGGCGCACAGATACGCAGTATTTT. The V call is TRBV28, the J call TRBJ2-3; tentative D call: TRBD2 (7 bases). CDR1 and CDR2 (germline): MDHEN, SYDVKM. V lost 4 bases to trimming and J lost 1 base, with 15 bases between them. The CDR3 length is 16 residues.

V gene TRBV5-1 combines with J gene TRBJ2-2; 12 bases fit TRBD2. J gave up 5 bases and V 3 bases, and 8 bases lay outside the gene matches. This CDR3 region has 17 residues. Germline CDR1 SGHRS, CDR2 YFSETQ. The CDR3 region is CASSSLAGGPLTGELFF. CDR3 nucleotides: TGCGCCAGCAGCTCACTAGCGGGGGGCCCTTTGACCGGGGAGCTGTTTTTT. The full variable domain, with the rest looked up from reference TRBV5-1 and TRBJ2-2, is KAGVTQTPRYLIKTRGQQVTLSCSPISGHRSVSWYQQTPGQGLQFLFEYFSETQRNKGNFPGRFSGRQFSNSRSEMNVSTLELGDSALYLCASSSLAGGPLTGELFFGEGSRLTVL.

J is TRBJ1-5 and V is TRBV5-1; D possibly corresponds to TRBD1 (6 bases). V was clipped by 2 bases and J by 2 bases, with 11 bases between them. CDR3 length equals 15 residues. Germline assignment: CDR1 SGHRS and CDR2 YFSETQ. The CDR3 DNA follows: TGCGCCAGCAGCTTTCAAGGGGGTGGCAATCAGCCCCAGCATTTT. Translation: CASSFQGGGNQPQHF.

Only one count was recorded for this clone. The V gene is TRBV2, the J gene TRBJ1-5; 7 positions agree with TRBD1. The CDR3 consists of 15 residues. Germline CDR1 is SNHLY and CDR2 is FYNNEI. J lost 4 bases, V lost 4 bases, and 7 bases had no gene match. The CDR3 here is CASSVGQGVNQPQHF. CDR3 DNA sequence: TGTGCCAGCAGTGTAGGGCAGGGGGTTAATCAGCCCCAGCATTTT. The full variable domain, in which reference TRBV2 and TRBJ1-5 provide the parts outside the CDR3, is EPEVTQTPSHQVTQMGQEVILRCVPISNHLYFYWYRQILGQKVEFLVSFYNNEISEKSEIFDDQFSVERPDGSNFTLKIRSTKLEDSAMYFCASSVGQGVNQPQHFGDGTRLSIL.

This clone was found once. CDR3 bases: TGCGCCAGCAGTGAGGCCCGGGGGTCATCCTACGAGCAGTACTTC. Translation gives CASSEARGSSYEQYF. The rearrangement uses TRBV10-1 and TRBJ2-7, with a weak D call TRBD2 (6 bases). Trimming removed 2 bases from V and 1 base from J, with 12 bases in between. The length of the CDR3 is 15 residues. The germline V gene encodes CDR1 WNHNN and CDR2 SYGVQD (reference sequence).

The V call is TRBV19, the J call TRBJ1-2; D unresolved. Germline CDR1 reads LNHDA; CDR2 reads SQIVND (reference sequence). The CDR3 extends over 15 amino acids. Trimming took 7 bases from V and 4 from J, leaving 19 bases between them. The CDR3 DNA reads as TGTGCCAGTAAGGATACTAATCGGGCGGGCTATGGCTACACCTTC. It encodes CASKDTNRAGYGYTF.

The V gene is TRBV5-1, the J gene TRBJ1-5; TRBD1 aligns across 8 bases. CDR3 length equals 14 residues. After removal of 4 bases from V and 5 bases from J, the junction contained 5 bases not matched to a gene. Germline V lookup: CDR1 SGHRS, CDR2 YFSETQ. The CDR3 region is CASSATGGDQPQHF. The CDR3 bases are TGCGCCAGCAGCGCTACAGGGGGTGATCAGCCCCAGCATTTT.

This rearrangement joins TRBV5-6 to TRBJ1-2; D possibly corresponds to TRBD1 (5 bases). V was clipped by 4 bases and J by 0 bases, with 10 bases between them. The CDR3 has 14 residues. CDR1 and CDR2 (germline): SGHDT, YYEEEE. CDR3 sequence reads: CASSGTASNYGYTF. CDR3 DNA sequence: TGTGCCAGCAGCGGGACTGCCTCTAACTATGGCTACACCTTC.

The chain uses TRBV6-5 and TRBJ2-6; a weak D match, TRBD1 (5 bases). This CDR3 is built from 15 residues. Deletions cut 7 bases from V and 0 bases from J, with 10 bases between. Germline assignment: CDR1 MNHEY and CDR2 SVGAGI. The CDR3: CASINTGSGANVLTF. The CDR3 coding sequence is TGTGCCAGCATCAACACAGGCTCTGGGGCCAACGTCCTGACTTTC.

The chain links TRBV4-2 to TRBJ2-7, with TRBD1 identical over 9 bases. V lost 3 bases and J lost 3; bases outside the gene matches: 6. Germline CDR1 is LGHNA and CDR2 is YNFKEQ. This CDR3 is 15 amino acids long. The CDR3 DNA reads TGTGCCAGCAGCCACATCCCGGGACAGGGCTACGAGCAGTACTTC. Its translation is CASSHIPGQGYEQYF.

The genes are TRBV5-1 and TRBJ2-1; perhaps TRBD2 as D (5 bases). Deletions cut 0 bases from V and 11 bases from J, with 9 bases between. Germline loops: CDR1 SGHRS, CDR2 YFSETQ. The CDR3 runs to 12 residues. CDR3 sequence reads: CASSLERTQQFF. DNA for the CDR3: TGCGCCAGCAGCTTGGAACGGACTCAGCAGTTCTTC.

This clone occurred a few times. This chain uses TRBV7-9 with TRBJ2-2; 7 positions match TRBD1. Trimming at V came to 5 bases and at J to 6 bases, leaving 9 bases not matched to a gene. The CDR3 is 15 residues long. Germline V CDR1 and CDR2: SEHNR, FQNEAQ (reference sequence). CDR3 DNA sequence: TGTGCCAGCAGCCAGTTCCGACAGGGAGCCGGGGAGCTGTTTTTT. Encoded protein: CASSQFRQGAGELFF.

CDR3 sequence: CASSDLGGTSGYTDTQYF. The CDR3 nucleotides are TGTGCCAGCAGTGACCTAGGAGGGACTAGCGGTTACACAGATACGCAGTATTTT. The V and J genes are TRBV2 and TRBJ2-3; 11 bases are a match to TRBD2. J was trimmed by 2 bases and V by 3 bases; bases with no gene match: 10. This CDR3 has 18 residues. Germline CDR1 is SNHLY and CDR2 is FYNNEI.

V and J are TRBV5-1 and TRBJ2-7; D may be TRBD2 (6 bases). V lost 0 bases to trimming and J lost 4 bases, with 14 bases between them. CDR1 SGHRS and CDR2 YFSETQ come from the germline V gene. This CDR3 region has 15 residues. CDR3 in amino acids: CASSLGPGEKYEQYF. The CDR3, as DNA: TGCGCCAGCAGCTTGGGCCCGGGAGAAAAGTACGAGCAGTACTTC.

V gene TRBV5-1 combines with J gene TRBJ2-1, with 15 bases that match TRBD2. The CDR3 consists of 19 residues. Germline CDR1 is SGHRS and CDR2 is YFSETQ. V dropped 0 bases and J dropped 1; count of bases not matched to a gene: 5. The CDR3 DNA is TGCGCCAGCAGCTTGGCCGGGACTAGCGGGAGGCCATCCTACAATGAGCAGTTCTTC. It codes for CASSLAGTSGRPSYNEQFF. Complete variable domain (other parts from reference TRBV5-1 and TRBJ2-1): KAGVTQTPRYLIKTRGQQVTLSCSPISGHRSVSWYQQTPGQGLQFLFEYFSETQRNKGNFPGRFSGRQFSNSRSEMNVSTLELGDSALYLCASSLAGTSGRPSYNEQFFGPGTRLTVL.

The V call is TRBV3-1 (or the pseudogene TRBV3-2), the J call TRBJ2-7, with no clear D. Germline V gene sequence: CDR1 LGHDT, CDR2 YNNKEL (reference sequence). The CDR3 is 12 amino acids. Between the trimmed V and J ends, which lost 1 base and 6 bases, there was a span of 7 bases. The CDR3 spells CASSQGHLEQYF. CDR3 coding DNA: TGTGCCAGCAGCCAAGGGCATCTCGAGCAGTACTTC.

The rearrangement links TRBV5-1 to TRBJ2-2, with D perhaps TRBD1 (6 bases). Trimming left V 0 bases short and J 6 bases short, with 12 bases between. The CDR3 runs to 15 residues. The germline CDR1 and CDR2 sequences are SGHRS and YFSETQ. CDR3 amino acids: CASSLVRGSAGELFF. The CDR3 coding sequence is TGCGCCAGCAGCTTGGTCAGGGGTTCGGCCGGGGAGCTGTTTTTT.

Only one count was recorded for this clone. The genes are TRBV7-2 and TRBJ2-2; a weak D match, TRBD2 (5 bases). The germline V gene has CDR1 SGHTA and CDR2 FQGNSA. This CDR3 contains 15 residues. The ends were cut back, 5 bases at V and 6 bases at J, with 16 bases in the middle. The CDR3 sequence is CASSPPTERPGELFF. For the CDR3, the DNA is TGTGCCAGCAGCCCCCCCACGGAGCGGCCCGGGGAGCTGTTTTTT. Full variable domain (rest looked up from reference TRBV7-2 and TRBJ2-2): GAGVSQSPSNKVTEKGKDVELRCDPISGHTALYWYRQSLGQGLEFLIYFQGNSAPDKSGLPSDRFSAERTGGSVSTLTIQRTQQEDSAVYLCASSPPTERPGELFFGEGSRLTVL.

The V and J genes are TRBV5-1 and TRBJ2-5, with 7 nucleotides matching TRBD1. This CDR3 is 13 amino acids long. Germline assignment: CDR1 SGHRS and CDR2 YFSETQ. Unmatched junction bases numbered 3, after V lost 4 bases and J lost 3 bases. The CDR3 DNA is TGCGCCAGCAGCCCAGACAGGGAAGAGACCCAGTACTTC. Translation: CASSPDREETQYF.

This clone was observed a handful of times. The rearrangement joins TRBV7-9 to TRBJ2-1, with 11 positions matching TRBD2. The junction had 2 bases not matched to a gene; V was cut back by 5 bases and J by 5 bases. Germline values: CDR1 SEHNR, CDR2 FQNEAQ (reference sequence). CDR3 length equals 14 residues. The CDR3 protein is CASSLTSGNNEQFF. The CDR3 DNA sequence: TGTGCCAGCAGCCTGACTAGCGGGAACAATGAGCAGTTCTTC.

This sequence joins TRBV6-5 and TRBJ2-1, with TRBD2 matching 9 bases. Germline V CDR1 and CDR2: MNHEY, SVGAGI. V lost 7 bases and J lost 7; bases outside the gene matches: 8. The CDR3 is 14 amino acids. The CDR3 region has the DNA TGTGCCAGCACGGAAAGCGGGAGGAAGAATGAGCAGTTCTTC. As protein: CASTESGRKNEQFF.

CDR3 sequence (DNA): TGTGCCTGGACCCGGGATCACAAAGAGACCCAGTACTTC. This gives the protein CAWTRDHKETQYF. The rearrangement uses TRBV30 and TRBJ2-5, with D possibly TRBD2 on 5 matching bases. The length of the CDR3 is 13 residues. V was cut by 4 bases and J by 3 bases, with 12 bases left in between. Germline-derived CDR1 and CDR2 are GTSNPN and SVGIG (reference sequence).

CDR3: CASSLIPGEEAFF. The CDR3 DNA sequence: TGCGCCAGCAGCTTGATTCCAGGGGAGGAAGCTTTCTTT. The chain couples TRBV5-1 to TRBJ1-1, with a tentative D call TRBD1 (6 bases). Germline V CDR1 and CDR2: SGHRS, YFSETQ. This CDR3 comprises 13 residues. Between the trimmed V and J ends, which lost 1 base and 8 bases, there was a span of 12 bases.

This sequence joins TRBV5-1 and TRBJ2-2; TRBD2 matches 9 bases. The CDR3 runs 17 residues. V trimming: 2 bases; J trimming: 1 base; junction bases outside the gene matches: 6. In germline, CDR1 is SGHRS, CDR2 YFSETQ. In DNA, the CDR3 is TGCGCCAGCAGCTTTACTCCAGCGGGAGGGAACACCGGGGAGCTGTTTTTT. It translates to CASSFTPAGGNTGELFF.

The V call is TRBV21-1, the J call TRBJ2-1; the D segment call TRBD1 is taken from the table without a DNA check. TRBV21-1 is listed as a pseudogene. The CDR3 sequence is 16 residues long. The CDR3 DNA is TGTGCCAGCAGTCCGCGCAGGGGAAGTTCCTACAATGAGCAGTTCTTC. Protein: CASSPRRGSSYNEQFF.

The gene calls are TRBV29-1 and TRBJ2-7, with TRBD1 matching over 9 bases. The CDR3 loop spans 12 amino acids. The ends lost 5 bases at V and 7 bases at J; junction bases unmatched: 6. CDR1 and CDR2 from the germline V gene are SQVTM and ANQGSEA. The CDR3 here is CSVRTGEGEQYF. Written as DNA, the CDR3 is TGCAGCGTTCGGACAGGGGAGGGGGAGCAGTACTTC.

J is TRBJ1-5 and V is TRBV28; TRBD1 matches 7 bases. V lost 7 bases, J lost 2 bases, and 17 bases stayed unmatched. The CDR3 sequence is 18 residues long. Germline CDR1 MDHEN, CDR2 SYDVKM. The CDR3 coding sequence is TGTGCCAGCAACCTACCACCCCCACAGGGGCTAGGCAATCAGCCCCAGCATTTT. This codes for CASNLPPPQGLGNQPQHF. Based on the CDR3 plus reference TRBV28 and TRBJ1-5, the full variable domain is DVKVTQSSRYLVKRTGEKVFLECVQDMDHENMFWYRQDPGLGLRLIYFSYDVKMKEKGDIPEGYSVSREKKERFSLILESASTNQTSMYLCASNLPPPQGLGNQPQHFGDGTRLSIL.